The T cell receptor beta chain described here comes from a study of cytomegalovirus exposure and HLA in healthy donors. J gave up 8 bases and V 5 bases, and 8 bases lay outside the gene matches. The germline V gene has CDR1 MNHEY and CDR2 SVGAGI. CDR3 length: 15 amino acids. Note on this clone: What it recognizes is unknown.

PCR was performed using 60 Vbeta and 13 Jbeta primers. Sequenced by immunoSEQ multiplex PCR; TCRdb stores in-frame clones only, minus some. The sample shows 120,000 or so clones, roughly 75% of them seen only once. The study, taken as a whole, reports: The productive fraction for most TCR beta V segments was about 87% or about 30% in an earlier analysis.

Sequenced: PBMCs. The rearrangement uses TRBV6-5 and TRBJ2-1; 11 positions agree with TRBD2. This receptor was taken from a man aged 30 to 45 in good health and CMV-seropositive. CDR3 residues: CASSPASGRIYEQFF. In nucleotides, the CDR3 is TGTGCCAGCAGTCCCGCTAGCGGGAGGATCTATGAGCAGTTCTTC.